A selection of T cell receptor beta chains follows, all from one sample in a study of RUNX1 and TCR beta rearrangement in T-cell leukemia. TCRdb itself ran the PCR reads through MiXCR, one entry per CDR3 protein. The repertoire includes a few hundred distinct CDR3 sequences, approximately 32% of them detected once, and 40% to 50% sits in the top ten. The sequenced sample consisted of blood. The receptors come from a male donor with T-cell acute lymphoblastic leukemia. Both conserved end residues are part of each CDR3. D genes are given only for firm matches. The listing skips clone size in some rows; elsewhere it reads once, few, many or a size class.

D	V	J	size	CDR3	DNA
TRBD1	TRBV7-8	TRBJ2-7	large	CASSLAGTGGEQYF	TGTGCCAGCAGCTTAGCCGGGACAGGGGGCGAGCAGTACTTC
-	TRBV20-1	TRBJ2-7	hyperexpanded	CSARVPTSNPYEQYF	TGCAGTGCTAGAGTCCCGACTAGTAACCCCTACGAGCAGTACTTC
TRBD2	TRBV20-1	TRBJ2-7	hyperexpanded	CSAMGLPSYEQYF	TGCAGTGCTATGGGACTACCTTCCTACGAGCAGTACTTC
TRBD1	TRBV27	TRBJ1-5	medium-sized	CASSTGQGNQPQHF	TGTGCCAGCAGCACTGGACAGGGCAATCAGCCCCAGCATTTT
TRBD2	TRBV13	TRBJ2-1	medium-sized	CASGGSPRREQFF	TGTGCCAGCGGCGGGAGCCCCCGGCGGGAGCAGTTCTTC
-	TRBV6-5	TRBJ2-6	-	CASRLSSGANVLTF	TGTGCCAGCAGATTAAGCTCTGGGGCCAACGTCCTGACTTTC
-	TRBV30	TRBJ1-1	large	CAQTGVQDTEAFF	TGTGCCCAGACTGGGGTCCAGGACACTGAAGCTTTCTTT
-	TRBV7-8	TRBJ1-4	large	CASRRGSRTNEKLFF	TGTGCCAGCAGACGCGGGAGTAGAACTAATGAAAAACTGTTTTTT
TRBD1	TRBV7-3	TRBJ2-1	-	CASSLVVGRGFGNEQFF	TGTGCCAGCAGCTTAGTCGTGGGCAGGGGGTTTGGCAATGAGCAGTTCTTC
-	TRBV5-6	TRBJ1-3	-	CASNFGVSGSTIYF	TGTGCCAGCAACTTTGGGGTCTCTGGAAGCACCATATATTTT
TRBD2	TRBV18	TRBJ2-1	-	CASSLTGGDYNEQFF	TGTGCCAGCTCACTAACGGGAGGGGATTACAATGAGCAGTTCTTC
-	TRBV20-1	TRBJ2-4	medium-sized	CSARNPGAKNIQYF	TGCAGTGCTAGAAATCCAGGAGCCAAAAACATTCAGTACTTC
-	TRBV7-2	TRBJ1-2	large	CASSLKPPYGYTF	TGTGCCAGCAGCTTAAAACCCCCCTATGGCTACACCTTC
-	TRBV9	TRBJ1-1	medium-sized	CASSVGGEDTEAFF	TGTGCCAGCAGCGTAGGGGGGGAGGACACTGAAGCTTTCTTT
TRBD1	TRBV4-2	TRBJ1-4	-	CTSSQALTGAEKLFF	TGTACCAGCAGCCAAGCGTTGACAGGGGCCGAAAAACTGTTTTTT
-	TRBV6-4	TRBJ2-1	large	CASSLSGEQYHSYNEQFF	TGTGCCAGCAGTCTTTCAGGAGAACAATACCATTCCTACAATGAGCAGTTCTTC
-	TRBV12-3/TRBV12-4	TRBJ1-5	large	CASGSPNQPQHF	TGTGCCAGCGGCAGCCCTAATCAGCCCCAGCATTTT
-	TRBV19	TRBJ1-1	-	CASSILYNTEAFF	TGTGCCAGTAGTATCTTATATAACACTGAAGCTTTCTTT
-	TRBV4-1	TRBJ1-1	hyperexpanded	CASSQGITSTEAFF	TGCGCCAGCAGCCAGGGCATCACGAGCACTGAAGCTTTCTTT
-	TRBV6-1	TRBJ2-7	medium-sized	CASSEAGDEQYF	TGTGCCAGCAGTGAAGCAGGGGACGAGCAGTACTTC
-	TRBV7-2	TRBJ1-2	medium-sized	CASSFGTLNYGYTF	TGTGCCAGCAGCTTCGGGACATTAAACTATGGCTACACCTTC
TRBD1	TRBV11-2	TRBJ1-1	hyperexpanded	CASRQPGQGGTEAFF	TGTGCCAGCAGACAACCGGGACAGGGAGGGACTGAAGCTTTCTTT
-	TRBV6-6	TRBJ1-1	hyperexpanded	CASSYSSLTGIDTEAFF	TGTGCCAGCAGTTACTCGAGCCTTACGGGTATCGACACTGAAGCTTTCTTT
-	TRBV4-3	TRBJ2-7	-	CASSQGSLGLSRQYF	TGCGCCAGCAGCCAAGGGAGTCTAGGATTATCGAGGCAGTACTTC
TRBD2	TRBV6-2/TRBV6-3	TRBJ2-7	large	CASSPPTSGHHEQYF	TGTGCCAGCAGTCCCCCGACTAGCGGGCACCACGAGCAGTACTTC
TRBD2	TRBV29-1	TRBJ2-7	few	CSVYFGTSGTYEQYF	TGCAGCGTTTACTTCGGGACTAGCGGGACCTACGAGCAGTACTTC
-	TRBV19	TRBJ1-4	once	CASSMQRANEKLFF	TGTGCCAGTAGTATGCAGAGGGCTAATGAAAAACTGTTTTTT
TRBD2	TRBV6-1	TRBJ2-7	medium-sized	CASSEAQRGRYYYEQYF	TGTGCCAGCAGTGAAGCGCAGCGGGGCCGCTACTACTACGAGCAGTACTTC
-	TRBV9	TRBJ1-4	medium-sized	CASSGGRGEKLFF	TGTGCCAGCAGCGGCGGCCGGGGGGAAAAACTGTTTTTT
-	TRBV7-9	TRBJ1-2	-	CASSDSLLGVGYTF	TGTGCCAGCAGCGATAGCCTTCTGGGGGTCGGCTACACCTTC
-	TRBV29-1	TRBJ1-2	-	CSVEVGGPHYGYTF	TGCAGCGTTGAAGTAGGGGGGCCCCACTATGGCTACACCTTC
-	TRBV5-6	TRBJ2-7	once	CASRGEPRGHEQYF	TGTGCCAGCAGGGGGGAACCCAGGGGTCACGAGCAGTACTTC
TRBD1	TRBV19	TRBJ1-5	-	CASSTDRELDQPQHF	TGTGCCAGTAGTACCGACAGGGAATTAGATCAGCCCCAGCATTTT
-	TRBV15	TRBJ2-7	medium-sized	CATSREGGYEQYF	TGTGCCACCAGCAGAGAGGGCGGGTACGAGCAGTACTTC
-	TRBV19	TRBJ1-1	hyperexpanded	CASSMDGDVAEAFF	TGTGCCAGTAGTATGGACGGAGACGTCGCTGAAGCTTTCTTT
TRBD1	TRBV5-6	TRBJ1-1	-	CASSLDRDTEAFF	TGTGCCAGCAGCTTAGACAGGGACACTGAAGCTTTCTTT
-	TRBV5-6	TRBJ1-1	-	CASSLRGPLTEAFF	TGTGCCAGCAGCTTGCGCGGCCCACTTACGGAAGCTTTCTTT
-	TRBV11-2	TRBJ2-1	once	CASIGAYNEQFF	TGTGCCAGCATAGGAGCTTACAATGAGCAGTTCTTC
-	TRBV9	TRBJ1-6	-	CACSVGAPTGRSSPLHF	TGTGCCTGCAGCGTAGGGGCCCCCACAGGGCGTAGTTCACCCCTCCACTTT
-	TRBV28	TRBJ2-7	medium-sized	CASSISETYEQYF	TGTGCCAGCAGTATTAGCGAGACCTACGAGCAGTACTTC
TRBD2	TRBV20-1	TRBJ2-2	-	CSARSGGPGELFF	TGCAGTGCTAGATCGGGAGGGCCCGGGGAGCTGTTTTTT
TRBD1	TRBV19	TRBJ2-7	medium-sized	CASSTRGRNNPYEQYF	TGTGCCAGTAGTACCAGGGGGCGTAATAACCCGTACGAGCAGTACTTC
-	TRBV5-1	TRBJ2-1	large	CASSWDLYNEQFF	TGCGCCAGCAGCTGGGACCTCTACAATGAGCAGTTCTTC
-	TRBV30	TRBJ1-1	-	CAWSVSFTSEAFF	TGTGCCTGGAGTGTATCCTTCACCAGCGAAGCTTTCTTT
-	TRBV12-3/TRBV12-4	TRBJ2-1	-	CASSPTPVGQFF	TGTGCCAGCAGTCCGACCCCGGTCGGGCAGTTCTTC
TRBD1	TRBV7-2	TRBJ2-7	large	CASSGIRGLLEQYF	TGTGCCAGCAGCGGGATAAGGGGGCTCCTCGAGCAGTACTTC
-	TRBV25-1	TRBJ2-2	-	CASSVTGELFF	TGTGCCAGCAGTGTCACCGGGGAGCTGTTTTTT
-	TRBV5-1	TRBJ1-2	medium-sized	CASSWGLGGNYGYTF	TGCGCCAGCAGCTGGGGCCTCGGGGGTAACTATGGCTACACCTTC
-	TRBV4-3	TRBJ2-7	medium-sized	CASSQGSLGLSKQYF	TGCGCCAGCAGCCAAGGGAGTCTAGGATTATCGAAGCAGTACTTC
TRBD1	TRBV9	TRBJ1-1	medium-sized	CASSVDRAGAEAFF	TGTGCCAGCAGCGTCGACAGGGCGGGAGCTGAAGCTTTCTTT
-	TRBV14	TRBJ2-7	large	CASSPTGRFGRPTYEQYF	TGTGCCAGCAGCCCAACGGGACGGTTCGGGCGGCCGACCTACGAGCAGTACTTC
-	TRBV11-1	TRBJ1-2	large	CASSSSGNYGYTF	TGTGCCAGCAGCTCTAGCGGTAACTATGGCTACACCTTC